The 21 T cell receptor beta chains in this list originate from one sample, sequenced in a study of cytomegalovirus exposure and HLA in healthy donors (dated by TCRdb to the late 2010s). Library creation used the immunoSEQ multiplex PCR assay. For the multiplex PCR, a mixture combining 60 forward primers for TCR Vbeta segments and 13 reverse primers for TCR Jbeta segments was used. Drawn from immuneACCESS, this table holds only the in-frame rearrangements with V and J called that TCRdb kept. Clones are partly lost; checked studies trace under half to an unresolved V gene and leave the rest unexplained. A total of roughly 100,000 clones appear in this sample, around four fifths of them only once. Approximately 1.5% of the sample rests with the top ten. Sequenced sample: PBMCs. The receptors derive from a man aged 45-60 years in good health and CMV-seronegative.

The rearrangement uses TRBV7-9 and TRBJ2-6; a weak D match, TRBD2 (5 bases). The V end was cut by 5 bases, the J end by 3 bases, with 14 bases between. The CDR3 has 16 amino acids. Germline V gives CDR1 SEHNR, CDR2 FQNEAQ (reference sequence). The CDR3 nucleotides read TGTGCCAGCAGCCAGTGGACGGGATATGGGGCCAACGTCCTGACTTTC. This encodes CASSQWTGYGANVLTF. Using reference TRBV7-9 and TRBJ2-6 for the parts outside the CDR3, the full variable domain is DTGVSQNPRHKITKRGQNVTFRCDPISEHNRLYWYRQTLGQGPEFLTYFQNEAQLEKSRLLSDRFSAERPKGSFSTLEIQRTEQGDSAMYLCASSQWTGYGANVLTFGAGSRLTVL.

This clone was observed a few times. The genes are TRBV6-5 and TRBJ2-3; 10 bases line up with TRBD1. After removal of 6 bases from V and 3 bases from J, the junction contained 6 bases not matched to a gene. The CDR3 covers 15 residues. Germline assignment: CDR1 MNHEY and CDR2 SVGAGI. The CDR3: CASRLPGQGTDTQYF. In nucleotides, the CDR3 is TGTGCCAGCAGGCTACCGGGACAGGGGACAGATACGCAGTATTTT.

This clone was seen only a few times. This sequence joins TRBV6-1 and TRBJ2-7; a possible D gene is TRBD2 (5 bases). This CDR3 is 15 amino acids long. V shed 10 bases and J shed 2 bases, with 21 bases lying between them. Per the germline V gene, CDR1 is MNHNS and CDR2 is SASEGT. The CDR3: CATQRTGDPTYEQYV. The CDR3 DNA is TGTGCCACCCAGCGGACCGGGGATCCCACCTACGAGCAGTACGTC.

The V and J genes are TRBV7-3 and TRBJ1-6; 8 bases are a match to TRBD1. The CDR3 sequence is 14 residues long. Germline CDR1 and CDR2: SGHTA and FQGTGA. Trimming at V came to 3 bases and at J to 7 bases, leaving 2 bases not matched to a gene. The CDR3 protein is CASSFTGGNSPLHF. As DNA, the CDR3 is TGTGCCAGCAGCTTTACAGGGGGGAATTCACCCCTCCACTTT. The complete variable domain, with remaining parts taken from reference TRBV7-3 and TRBJ1-6, reads GAGVSQTPSNKVTEKGKYVELRCDPISGHTALYWYRQSLGQGPEFLIYFQGTGAADDSGLPNDRFFAVRPEGSVSTLKIQRTERGDSAVYLCASSFTGGNSPLHFGNGTRLTVT.

The genes are TRBV19 and TRBJ2-2; 7 nucleotides align to TRBD2. V shed 8 bases, J shed 6 bases, and the junction held 9 bases outside the gene matches. Germline V gene data show CDR1 as LNHDA and CDR2 as SQIVND (reference sequence). CDR3 length: 14 amino acids. The CDR3 nucleotides are TGTGCCAGTCGAGCGGCGGGGGTTGCCGGGGAGCTGTTTTTT. Its protein product is CASRAAGVAGELFF.

J is TRBJ2-1 and V is TRBV18; D gene unclear. CDR1 KGHSH and CDR2 LQKENI come from the germline V gene. With 3 bases removed from V and 5 bases from J, the gap between germline ends came to 11 bases. This CDR3 region has 14 residues. The CDR3 DNA sequence: TGTGCCAGCTCACCCGGTTATCAGGACAATGAGCAGTTCTTC. This gives the protein CASSPGYQDNEQFF. Drawing the rest from reference TRBV18 and TRBJ2-1, the complete variable domain is NAGVMQNPRHLVRRRGQEARLRCSPMKGHSHVYWYRQLPEEGLKFMVYLQKENIIDESGMPKERFSAEFPKEGPSILRIQQVVRGDSAAYFCASSPGYQDNEQFFGPGTRLTVL.

This chain connects TRBV7-6 to TRBJ2-1, with 7 bases identical to TRBD2. This CDR3 is 14 amino acids long. Trimming removed 2 bases from V and 8 bases from J; junction bases left unmatched: 6. CDR1 and CDR2 (germline): SGHVS, FNYEAQ. This chain's CDR3 is CASSLRSGIYEQFF. CDR3 in DNA: TGTGCCAGCAGCTTAAGGAGCGGGATTTATGAGCAGTTCTTC.

The chain links TRBV5-1 to TRBJ1-1, with a possible D match to TRBD1 (5 bases). V was clipped by 5 bases and J by 5 bases, with 10 bases between them. Per the germline V gene, CDR1 is SGHRS and CDR2 is YFSETQ. The CDR3 loop spans 12 amino acids. The CDR3 DNA reads TGCGCCAGCAGTCTCCGGGGGACTGAAGCTTTCTTT. It translates to CASSLRGTEAFF.

The J gene is TRBJ1-1, the V gene TRBV18, with D possibly matching TRBD1 (5 bases). Trimming pared 8 bases from V and 2 bases from J, leaving 12 bases between. This CDR3 has 13 amino acids. Germline values: CDR1 KGHSH, CDR2 LQKENI. DNA of the CDR3: TGTGCCAGCCGACCGCGGGACAACACTGAAGCTTTCTTT. It yields the protein CASRPRDNTEAFF.

The V and J genes are TRBV28 and TRBJ2-3; 13 bases agree with TRBD2. Germline trimming cut 8 bases from V and 5 bases from J; bases unmatched to any gene: 4. This CDR3 has 14 amino acids. The germline CDR1 and CDR2 sequences are MDHEN and SYDVKM. DNA of the CDR3: TGTGCCAGCCGACTAGCGGGGGGTGGAGATACGCAGTATTTT. Translated, it gives CASRLAGGGDTQYF.

The chain has TRBV7-2 and TRBJ2-4, with 12 nucleotides matching TRBD2. The V gene end was trimmed by 6 bases and the J gene end by 9 bases; junction bases not matched to a gene: 3. Germline V gene lookup returns CDR1 SGHTA and CDR2 FQGNSA. This CDR3 has 13 residues. The CDR3 DNA is TGTGCCAGCAGTACGGGACTAGCGGGCATTCAGTACTTC. Its translation is CASSTGLAGIQYF.

This chain joins TRBV19 and TRBJ1-1; D is ambiguous. With 6 bases removed from V and 6 bases from J, the gap between germline ends came to 17 bases. This CDR3 spans 14 amino acids. From germline, CDR1 is LNHDA and CDR2 SQIVND (reference sequence). This CDR3 is CASSDVTPGPEAFF. In DNA form, the CDR3 reads TGTGCCAGTAGCGATGTGACTCCTGGCCCTGAAGCTTTCTTT.

The V gene is TRBV28, the J gene TRBJ1-6; D unresolved. The germline V gene encodes CDR1 MDHEN and CDR2 SYDVKM. The ends were cut back, 4 bases at V and 13 bases at J, with 17 bases in the middle. This CDR3 is 14 amino acids long. The CDR3, as DNA: TGTGCCAGCAGTTATATGCTGACACGGAATCCCCTCCACTTT. The encoded protein is CASSYMLTRNPLHF.

This sequence joins TRBV7-9 and TRBJ2-7, with D maybe TRBD1 (5 bases). Germline assignment: CDR1 SEHNR and CDR2 FQNEAQ (reference sequence). The CDR3 consists of 14 residues. The germline V and J ends were trimmed by 0 bases and 4 bases, with 10 bases remaining between them. The CDR3 loop reads CASSLAAGAYEQYV. DNA for the CDR3: TGTGCCAGCAGCTTAGCGGCTGGGGCTTACGAGCAGTACGTC.

CDR3 nucleotide sequence: TGTGCCAGCAGCCAAGTCGGGACAGGTTTAAACAATGAGCAGTTCTTC. Its translation: CASSQVGTGLNNEQFF. The rearrangement uses TRBV4-2 and TRBJ2-1, with 8 nucleotides matching TRBD1. The V gene's germline CDR1 is LGHNA and CDR2 YNFKEQ. V shed 1 base, J shed 5 bases, and the junction held 7 bases outside the gene matches. The CDR3 length is 16 residues.

The chain couples TRBV6-6 to TRBJ1-1; TRBD1 matches 7 bases. The J segment lost 3 bases and the V segment lost 6 bases, leaving 10 bases of the junction unmatched. Germline values: CDR1 MNHNY, CDR2 SVGAGI (reference sequence). The CDR3 is made up of 15 amino acids. The CDR3 DNA reads TGTGCCAGCAGACCACAGGGGATCGGGGACACTGAAGCTTTCTTT. It is translated as CASRPQGIGDTEAFF.

V gene TRBV27 combines with J gene TRBJ1-6; weak D call: TRBD1 (5 bases). The V gene lost 3 bases and the J gene lost 7 bases, with 13 bases spanning the gap. CDR1 is MNHEY and CDR2 is SMNVEV in the germline V gene (reference sequence). The CDR3 is made up of 15 amino acids. CDR3 loop: CASSFVGVMNSPLHF. For the CDR3, the DNA is TGTGCCAGCAGTTTTGTAGGGGTTATGAATTCACCCCTCCACTTT.

On this clone: The junction does not match germline at one end; this may be a read error. This chain uses TRBV7-9 with TRBJ1-1; weak D call: TRBD1 (6 bases). This CDR3 has 12 residues. In germline, CDR1 is SEHNR, CDR2 FQNEAQ (reference sequence). This chain's CDR3 is CSSSFRGTEAFF. The CDR3 DNA reads as TGTTCCAGCAGCTTCAGGGGAACTGAAGCTTTCTTT.

This clone was found once. The rearrangement joins TRBV14 to TRBJ1-1; D is undetermined. This CDR3 has 15 residues. The ends were cut back, 1 base at V and 2 bases at J, with 11 bases in the middle. CDR1 SGHDN and CDR2 FVKESK come from the germline V gene. The CDR3 nucleotides are TGTGCCAGCAGCCAAGTGAATTGGCTTAACACTGAAGCTTTCTTT. It codes for CASSQVNWLNTEAFF.

This chain links TRBV5-6 with TRBJ1-1; D call uncertain. Germline V gene data show CDR1 as SGHDT and CDR2 as YYEEEE. The CDR3 runs to 12 residues. V was pared by 4 bases and J by 4 bases, with 8 bases between. The CDR3 protein is CASSVYGTEAFF. The DNA for the CDR3 is TGTGCCAGCAGCGTCTATGGCACTGAAGCTTTCTTT.

This CDR3 reads CASSLLSEIGELFF. The CDR3, as DNA: TGTGCCAGCAGTTTGCTGAGCGAAATCGGGGAGCTGTTTTTT. V is TRBV27 and J is TRBJ2-2; D gene ambiguous. V gave up 3 bases and J gave up 7 bases, with 12 bases separating them. CDR1 MNHEY and CDR2 SMNVEV come from the germline V gene (reference sequence). This CDR3 region has 14 residues.